The 5 T cell receptor beta chains below all came from one sample that was sequenced in a study of spatial heterogeneity in lung cancer. This sample's time point: sample taken at primary tumor resection. Whole RNA came from tumor, nontumor lung or frozen PBMC and was sequenced without being sorted. One entry per CDR3 protein results from TCRdb running MiXCR on the 5' RACE reads. The repertoire holds over 75,000 distinct CDR3 sequences, with approximately 20% as singletons. Sequences were derived from PBMCs, sampled at surgery. All receptors come from a male donor with early-stage non-small cell lung cancer.

There are a few counts of this clonotype. This chain links TRBV5-1 with TRBJ1-1, with 9 bases fitting TRBD1. The germline gives CDR1 SGHRS, CDR2 YFSETQ. This CDR3 region has 15 residues. The ends lost 4 bases at V and 1 base at J; junction bases unmatched: 5. The CDR3 sequence is CASSQQGASNTEAFF. CDR3 in DNA: TGCGCCAGCAGCCAACAGGGGGCATCGAACACTGAAGCTTTCTTT.

This rearrangement joins TRBV28 to TRBJ1-2; possible D gene TRBD1, 6 bases. The V end lost 6 bases, the J end lost 0 bases, and 17 bases lay between the germline ends. The CDR3 is 16 residues long. From germline, CDR1 is MDHEN and CDR2 SYDVKM. The CDR3 region is CASRSGDRPPNYGYTF. CDR3 sequence (DNA): TGTGCCAGCAGGAGCGGTGACAGGCCCCCTAACTATGGCTACACCTTC.

The chain recombines TRBV2 with TRBJ2-7; tentative D call: TRBD1 (6 bases). Trimming took off 3 bases at V and 2 bases at J, with 8 bases between the two ends. Germline loops: CDR1 SNHLY, CDR2 FYNNEI. CDR3 length: 13 residues. CDR3 sequence reads: CASSDNRAYEQYF. CDR3 sequence (DNA): TGTGCCAGCAGTGATAACAGGGCCTACGAGCAGTACTTC.

The chain links TRBV5-1 to TRBJ2-7; maybe TRBD1 (5 bases). The V end lost 2 bases, the J end lost 3 bases, and 15 bases lay between the germline ends. Germline V lookup: CDR1 SGHRS, CDR2 YFSETQ. This CDR3 spans 15 amino acids. The CDR3 loop is CASSFIRGSDYEQYF. CDR3 nucleotide sequence: TGCGCCAGCAGCTTCATTAGGGGTTCCGACTACGAGCAGTACTTC.

This clonotype was seen a handful of times. V gene TRBV20-1 combines with J gene TRBJ2-2; 8 nucleotides line up with TRBD1. This CDR3 comprises 15 residues. CDR1 and CDR2 (germline): DFQATT, SNEGSKA (reference sequence). V lost 0 bases, J lost 3 bases, and 3 bases stayed unmatched. CDR3 residues: CSARDGRGHTGELFF. The CDR3 coding sequence is TGCAGTGCTAGAGATGGCAGGGGGCACACCGGGGAGCTGTTTTTT.